This is a list of T cell receptor beta chains from one sample in a study of CD8+CD57+ T cells in acquired aplastic anemia. TCRdb passed the reads through MiXCR, listing each CDR3 protein once. The sample yields some 70,000 distinct CDR3 sequences, around half seen once. The sample was sorted CD4+, CD8+, or CD8+CD57+ T cells (not recorded which) from PBMCs. Receptors were obtained from a human donor in good health, serving as a control. Each CDR3 is given with its conserved first and last residue. Each record gives: D gene, clone size, V gene, J gene, CDR3 DNA, CDR3 protein. A D gene is named only where the DNA matches it firmly. The size of a clone is reported for some rows only, either as once, few or many, or as a class for expanded clones.

D gene: .
clone size: .
V gene: TRBV10-1
J gene: TRBJ1-1
CDR3 DNA: TGCGCCAGCAGTGGCGTACTTGTGCCATTGGCTTTCTTT
CDR3 protein: CASSGVLVPLAFF

D gene: TRBD1
clone size: .
V gene: TRBV10-2
J gene: TRBJ1-6
CDR3 DNA: TGCGCCAGCAGCTTGTCATCCCGACAGGGTGGTTCACCCCTCCACTTT
CDR3 protein: CASSLSSRQGGSPLHF

D gene: .
clone size: .
V gene: TRBV11-2
J gene: TRBJ2-1
CDR3 DNA: TGTGCCAGCAGCTTAGTGTCGGCTGGATACAATGAGCAGTTCTTC
CDR3 protein: CASSLVSAGYNEQFF

D gene: .
clone size: .
V gene: TRBV5-4
J gene: TRBJ1-1
CDR3 DNA: TGTGCCAGCAGCTCAGGGAGCCGATTTGAAGCTTTCTTT
CDR3 protein: CASSSGSRFEAFF

D gene: .
clone size: many
V gene: TRBV7-9
J gene: TRBJ2-7
CDR3 DNA: TGTGCCAGCAGCTCCCGCTGGGACGAGCAGTACTTC
CDR3 protein: CASSSRWDEQYF

D gene: .
clone size: many
V gene: TRBV5-1
J gene: TRBJ2-5
CDR3 DNA: TGCGCCAGCAGCTTGAAAGAGACCCAGTACTTC
CDR3 protein: CASSLKETQYF

D gene: .
clone size: medium-sized
V gene: TRBV15
J gene: TRBJ1-1
CDR3 DNA: TGTGCCACCAGCAGAAGCCCAGGGGCGAACACTGAAGCTTTCTTT
CDR3 protein: CATSRSPGANTEAFF

D gene: TRBD1
clone size: .
V gene: TRBV25-1
J gene: TRBJ2-7
CDR3 DNA: TGTGCCAGCAAAGGGACAGGTGACTCCTACGAGCAGTACTTC
CDR3 protein: CASKGTGDSYEQYF

D gene: .
clone size: medium-sized
V gene: TRBV20-1
J gene: TRBJ1-2
CDR3 DNA: TGCAGTGCTGTGGGTCTTCAGTTCTATGGCTACACCTTC
CDR3 protein: CSAVGLQFYGYTF

D gene: .
clone size: .
V gene: TRBV24-1
J gene: TRBJ2-7
CDR3 DNA: TGTGCCACCAGTGATCGACTAGTTGGCGAGCAGTACTTC
CDR3 protein: CATSDRLVGEQYF

D gene: TRBD1
clone size: many
V gene: TRBV7-9
J gene: TRBJ1-5
CDR3 DNA: TGTGCCAGCAGCTTAGGGGGGACAGTGGGTTTAAATCAGCCCCAGCATTTT
CDR3 protein: CASSLGGTVGLNQPQHF

D gene: .
clone size: many
V gene: TRBV12-3/TRBV12-4
J gene: TRBJ2-7
CDR3 DNA: TGTGCCAGCAGTTTCGCAGGGATCGTGTCCGAGCAGTACTTC
CDR3 protein: CASSFAGIVSEQYF

D gene: TRBD2
clone size: many
V gene: TRBV4-1
J gene: TRBJ2-1
CDR3 DNA: TGCGCCAGCAGCCAGGGGGGACTAGCGGGAGGTACTGAGCAGTTCTTC
CDR3 protein: CASSQGGLAGGTEQFF

D gene: TRBD1
clone size: few
V gene: TRBV3-1
J gene: TRBJ2-6
CDR3 DNA: TGTGCCAGCAGCCAACTTGCACCGGACAGGGCTGGGGCCAACGTCCTGACTTTC
CDR3 protein: CASSQLAPDRAGANVLTF

D gene: .
clone size: many
V gene: TRBV5-4
J gene: TRBJ1-2
CDR3 DNA: TGTGCCAGCAGCTCCGCGACAGTGAACTATGGCTACACCTTC
CDR3 protein: CASSSATVNYGYTF

D gene: .
clone size: .
V gene: TRBV14
J gene: TRBJ2-5
CDR3 DNA: TGTGCCAGCAGCCAATCAGAGACCCAGTACTTC
CDR3 protein: CASSQSETQYF

D gene: TRBD1
clone size: .
V gene: TRBV2
J gene: TRBJ1-1
CDR3 DNA: TGTGCCAGCAGTGACAGGGGGAGGAACACTGAAGCTTTCTTT
CDR3 protein: CASSDRGRNTEAFF

D gene: TRBD1
clone size: many
V gene: TRBV7-9
J gene: TRBJ1-4
CDR3 DNA: TGTGCCAGCAGCCTGGGACAGGCGAATGAAAAACTGTTTTTT
CDR3 protein: CASSLGQANEKLFF

D gene: .
clone size: few
V gene: TRBV6-1
J gene: TRBJ2-6
CDR3 DNA: TGTGCCAGCAGTCTGGACAACTCTGGGGCCAACGTCCTGACTTTC
CDR3 protein: CASSLDNSGANVLTF

D gene: TRBD1
clone size: .
V gene: TRBV24-1
J gene: TRBJ1-1
CDR3 DNA: TGTGCCACCAGTGAGCTCACGACAGGGAAAGCTTTCTTT
CDR3 protein: CATSELTTGKAFF

D gene: .
clone size: few
V gene: TRBV5-5
J gene: TRBJ1-6
CDR3 DNA: TGTGCCAGCAGCCTTGGCCCAGCAGGGGATTCACCCCTCCACTTT
CDR3 protein: CASSLGPAGDSPLHF

D gene: TRBD2
clone size: many
V gene: TRBV6-1
J gene: TRBJ2-7
CDR3 DNA: TGTGCCAGCAGCCAACATGAGACTAGCGGTTACGAGCAGTACTTC
CDR3 protein: CASSQHETSGYEQYF

D gene: .
clone size: many
V gene: TRBV5-5
J gene: TRBJ2-7
CDR3 DNA: TGTGCCAGCAGCTCCGCGGGACTTCGGTACGAGCAGTACTTC
CDR3 protein: CASSSAGLRYEQYF

D gene: TRBD1
clone size: .
V gene: TRBV20-1
J gene: TRBJ2-7
CDR3 DNA: TGCAGTGCCACAACCGGGACAGGGGGGCACGAGCAGTACTTC
CDR3 protein: CSATTGTGGHEQYF

D gene: .
clone size: .
V gene: TRBV6-5
J gene: TRBJ1-2
CDR3 DNA: TGTGCCAGCAGTTACTCGTCACAGGGTCAAAACTATGGCTACACCTTC
CDR3 protein: CASSYSSQGQNYGYTF

D gene: TRBD1
clone size: many
V gene: TRBV12-3/TRBV12-4
J gene: TRBJ2-4
CDR3 DNA: TGTGCCAGCAGTTCGATGGGGACAGGGGTAGCCAAAAACATTCAGTACTTC
CDR3 protein: CASSSMGTGVAKNIQYF

D gene: .
clone size: .
V gene: TRBV15
J gene: TRBJ1-1
CDR3 DNA: TGTGCCACCAGCAGAGACTCCGTGTCGGGTGAAGCTTTCTTT
CDR3 protein: CATSRDSVSGEAFF

D gene: .
clone size: .
V gene: TRBV7-9
J gene: TRBJ2-6
CDR3 DNA: TGTGCCAGCAGCCCGAAGGGGCCTGGGGCCAACGTCCTGACTTTC
CDR3 protein: CASSPKGPGANVLTF

D gene: TRBD1
clone size: .
V gene: TRBV7-9
J gene: TRBJ1-1
CDR3 DNA: TGTGCCAGCAGCTTCCGGACAGGGGACGGCACTGAAGCTTTCTTT
CDR3 protein: CASSFRTGDGTEAFF

D gene: TRBD2
clone size: .
V gene: TRBV11-1
J gene: TRBJ2-1
CDR3 DNA: TGTGCCAGCAGCTTATCGCTAGCGGGGTACAATGAGCAGTTCTTC
CDR3 protein: CASSLSLAGYNEQFF

D gene: .
clone size: .
V gene: TRBV25-1
J gene: TRBJ2-7
CDR3 DNA: TGTGCCAGCAGTGTGCACTACGAGCAGTACTTC
CDR3 protein: CASSVHYEQYF

D gene: .
clone size: .
V gene: TRBV15
J gene: TRBJ1-2
CDR3 DNA: TGTGCCACCAGCAGCCCCTGGGAGGTGCGAGGCTACACCTTC
CDR3 protein: CATSSPWEVRGYTF

D gene: .
clone size: .
V gene: TRBV5-8
J gene: TRBJ1-5
CDR3 DNA: TGTGCCAGTGTCGGACAAGGGGACGAGGGGAATCAGCCCCAGCATTTT
CDR3 protein: CASVGQGDEGNQPQHF

D gene: .
clone size: .
V gene: TRBV29-1
J gene: TRBJ2-3
CDR3 DNA: TGCAGCGTTGAAGAGGGGTCAGGTACGCAGTATTTT
CDR3 protein: CSVEEGSGTQYF

D gene: .
clone size: few
V gene: TRBV15
J gene: TRBJ2-7
CDR3 DNA: TGTGCCACCAGCGGTTCCGGGTATAGCGAGCAGTACTTC
CDR3 protein: CATSGSGYSEQYF

D gene: TRBD1
clone size: .
V gene: TRBV20-1
J gene: TRBJ1-6
CDR3 DNA: TGCAGTGCTCGACAGGGTCGAGGTTCACCCCTCCACTTT
CDR3 protein: CSARQGRGSPLHF

D gene: .
clone size: .
V gene: TRBV29-1
J gene: TRBJ1-1
CDR3 DNA: TGCAGCGTGGACCGGGGGGGGGCTACTGTAGCTTTCTTT
CDR3 protein: CSVDRGGATVAFF

D gene: TRBD1
clone size: .
V gene: TRBV24-1
J gene: TRBJ1-6
CDR3 DNA: TGTGCCAGTAGTATCCCGGGACAGAATTCACCCCTCCACTTT
CDR3 protein: CASSIPGQNSPLHF